The T cell receptor (beta chain) under discussion was sequenced for a study of CXCR3-negative and CXCR3-positive naive CD8 T cells. TRB cDNA was prepared as libraries by UMI-labeled 5' RACE. After re-calling the 5' RACE reads, TCRdb lists one entry per CDR3 protein, DNA absent. Its listing shows about 80,000 distinct CDR3 sequences. Germline CDR1 SEHNR, CDR2 FQNEAQ (reference sequence). The CDR3 spans 16 residues. V gene TRBV7-9 combines with J gene TRBJ2-7; TCRdb calls TRBD1, which cannot be checked without DNA. The sequencing input was naive CXCR3- CD8+ T cells from blood. The sample's subset: CD45RO-CCR7+CD27+CD95- naive CD8+ T cells lacking CXCR3 (TNR3-). The sequence was collected from a human donor in good health. Some clones in this sample may be carry-over from other donors' samples. CDR3 amino acids: CASSFARTGFGTEQYF.